A selection of T cell receptor beta chains follows, all from one sample in a study of blood T cell repertoires in COVID-19. Using immunoSEQ multiplex PCR, the repertoire was profiled, and TCRdb retains in-frame clones only, with some absent. Among about 190,000 clones listed, about 81% were seen once. Sequencing was carried out using peripheral blood. The receptors were sampled from a woman aged 60-75 years with COVID-19, enrolled during active disease. CDR3s include the opening cysteine and the closing phenylalanine or tryptophan. A D gene is named only where the DNA matches it firmly. Clone size is not always given. Where it is, it says once, few, many or a class for expanded clones.

v_call	clone_size	j_call	d_call	cdr3_nt	cdr3_aa
TRBV5-4	NA	TRBJ2-3	NA	TGTGCCAGCCGACAGGAAACTAGCACAGATACGCAGTATTTT	CASRQETSTDTQYF
TRBV5-1	NA	TRBJ2-2	TRBD2	TGCGCCAGCAGCTTGGGGCCCGCTAGCGGGGGTTACACCGGGGAGCTGTTTTTT	CASSLGPASGGYTGELFF
TRBV6-5	NA	TRBJ2-3	NA	TGTGCCAGCAGTTACATATGGGGGGCAGATACGCAGTATTTT	CASSYIWGADTQYF
TRBV5-6	NA	TRBJ2-1	NA	TGTGCCAGCAAGTATCGGCCCGGGAATGAGCAGTTCTTC	CASKYRPGNEQFF
TRBV12-3/TRBV12-4	NA	TRBJ1-2	TRBD1	TGTGCCAGCAGTTTACGGACAGGGGGCGGCTACACCTTC	CASSLRTGGGYTF
TRBV19	NA	TRBJ2-3	TRBD1	TGTGCCAGTAGTCAGGGGGCAGGCAAGGCAGATACGCAGTATTTT	CASSQGAGKADTQYF
TRBV7-3	NA	TRBJ2-7	TRBD2	TGTGCCAGCAGCCGGACTAGCGGGTTCTACGAGCAGTACTTC	CASSRTSGFYEQYF
TRBV18	NA	TRBJ1-3	NA	TGTGCCAGCTCACCACTTAGTGGAAACACCATATATTTT	CASSPLSGNTIYF
TRBV7-9	NA	TRBJ1-5	TRBD1	TGTGCCAGCAGTCCCGGGACAGGGGGCAATCAGCCCCAGCATTTT	CASSPGTGGNQPQHF
TRBV7-2	NA	TRBJ1-3	NA	TGTGCCAGCAGGGGGCGTTCTGGAAACACCATATATTTT	CASRGRSGNTIYF
TRBV7-2	NA	TRBJ1-1	TRBD1	TGTGCCAGCAGCGCAGGGGGGATCAAAGCTTTCTTT	CASSAGGIKAFF
TRBV7-2	NA	TRBJ1-2	NA	TGTGCCAGCAGCACGGACAGCAATTTAAAGGGCTACACCTTC	CASSTDSNLKGYTF
TRBV12-3/TRBV12-4	NA	TRBJ1-1	NA	TGTGCCAGCAGGTTCGGGGAAAACACTGAAGCTTTCTTT	CASRFGENTEAFF
TRBV29-1	few	TRBJ1-5	NA	TGCAGCGTTCGCGACGGGGGCAATCAGCCCCAGCATTTT	CSVRDGGNQPQHF
TRBV6-5	NA	TRBJ2-5	TRBD1	TGTGCCAGCAGTCCCGACAGGGCCGGGTATGAGACCCAGTACTTC	CASSPDRAGYETQYF
TRBV18	NA	TRBJ1-1	NA	TGTGCCAGCTCACGGACAGAGATGAACACTGAAGCTTTCTTT	CASSRTEMNTEAFF
TRBV10-3	NA	TRBJ2-3	TRBD1	TGTGCCATCACGCAAACAGGGGTGGGCACAGATACGCAGTATTTT	CAITQTGVGTDTQYF
TRBV6-2/TRBV6-3	NA	TRBJ1-2	TRBD1	TGTGCCAGCAGTCAGGGACAGTATGGCTACACCTTC	CASSQGQYGYTF
TRBV11-2	NA	TRBJ2-5	NA	TGTGCCAGCAGCTTGAGCCTGGAGGGGCCAAGGAGGGAGACCCAGTACTTC	CASSLSLEGPRRETQYF
TRBV6-5	few	TRBJ1-1	TRBD1	TGTGCCAGCAGTCCTAGGGGGCTAAACACTGAAGCTTTCTTT	CASSPRGLNTEAFF
TRBV7-2	NA	TRBJ1-1	NA	TGTGCCAGCAGCCCCAGGGTACAGAACACTGAAGCTTTCTTT	CASSPRVQNTEAFF
TRBV7-3	NA	TRBJ2-5	TRBD2	TGTGCCAGCAGCTCTTTCGGGGGGGAAGAGACCCAGTACTTC	CASSSFGGEETQYF
TRBV7-2	NA	TRBJ2-2	TRBD2	TGTGCCAGCAGCTTAGCACTAGCGGGAGTGTCAGCCGGGGAGCTGTTTTTT	CASSLALAGVSAGELFF
TRBV6-6	NA	TRBJ2-5	TRBD1	TGTGCCAGCAGTTATCCGGGACAGGGAATAGAGACCCAGTACTTC	CASSYPGQGIETQYF
TRBV6-6	NA	TRBJ1-5	TRBD1	TGTGCCAGCAGTACCCTGGGACAGGGCAATCAGCCCCAGCATTTT	CASSTLGQGNQPQHF
TRBV7-2	NA	TRBJ2-2	TRBD1	TGTGCCAGCAGCTTCCGACAGGGTAGGAGCGGGGAGCTGTTTTTT	CASSFRQGRSGELFF
TRBV5-1	NA	TRBJ2-3	TRBD2	TGCGCCAGCAGCCTGCTAGCGGGAGGAGCAGATACGCAGTATTTT	CASSLLAGGADTQYF
TRBV5-6	NA	TRBJ2-5	TRBD2	TGTGCCAGCAGCTTTAGCGGGAGGCAAGAGACCCAGTACTTC	CASSFSGRQETQYF
TRBV2	NA	TRBJ2-2	NA	TGTGCCAGCAGTGAAGAGATCGCGGGCCCGAACACCGGGGAGCTGTTTTTT	CASSEEIAGPNTGELFF
TRBV7-6	NA	TRBJ1-4	NA	TGTGCCAGCAGCCGGACAGATTTGAATGAAAAACTGTTTTTT	CASSRTDLNEKLFF
TRBV27	few	TRBJ1-2	TRBD1	TGTGCCAGCAGTTCACCCCGGGACAGGATCTATGGCTACACCTTC	CASSSPRDRIYGYTF
TRBV20-1	NA	TRBJ1-1	NA	TGCAGTGCTAGTCCAACCGGGCGGGACACTGAAGCTTTCTTT	CSASPTGRDTEAFF